These 25 T cell receptor beta chains originate from one sample sequenced in a study of blood T cell repertoires in COVID-19. Clones were sequenced by immunoSEQ multiplex PCR, and TCRdb holds only the in-frame ones, with some missing. The sample has fewer than 250,000 clones, roughly 80% seen once. The specimen sequenced was peripheral blood. The receptor set was obtained from a man aged 55 to 70 with COVID-19, enrolled during active disease.

This chain connects TRBV5-1 to TRBJ1-4; D is perhaps TRBD1 (5 bases). The CDR3 spans 16 residues. Germline V gene data show CDR1 as SGHRS and CDR2 as YFSETQ. The V and J ends lost 0 bases and 0 bases respectively, with 9 bases between them. For the CDR3, the DNA is TGCGCCAGCAGCTTGGGACAGCTTGCAACTAATGAAAAACTGTTTTTT. Translating gives CASSLGQLATNEKLFF. Using reference TRBV5-1 and TRBJ1-4 for the parts outside the CDR3, the full variable domain is KAGVTQTPRYLIKTRGQQVTLSCSPISGHRSVSWYQQTPGQGLQFLFEYFSETQRNKGNFPGRFSGRQFSNSRSEMNVSTLELGDSALYLCASSLGQLATNEKLFFGSGTQLSVL.

The V call is TRBV24-1, the J call TRBJ2-1; 10 nucleotides match TRBD1. With 3 bases clipped from V and 8 bases from J, the junction kept 6 bases outside the gene matches. The CDR3 is 15 amino acids. The germline V gene encodes CDR1 KGHDR and CDR2 SFDVKD. The CDR3 nucleotides read TGTGCCACCAGTGATCCGACAGGGGGCTTAGATGAGCAGTTCTTC. Protein: CATSDPTGGLDEQFF.

The V call is TRBV30, the J call TRBJ1-1; D unclear. V was pared by 2 bases and J by 3 bases, with 13 bases between. The CDR3 loop spans 14 amino acids. Germline V gene sequence: CDR1 GTSNPN, CDR2 SVGIG (reference sequence). The CDR3 is CAWSRRRRDTEAFF. The CDR3 DNA is TGTGCCTGGAGTCGTCGACGGAGGGACACTGAAGCTTTCTTT. Supplemented by reference TRBV30 and TRBJ1-1, the full variable domain reads SQTIHQWPATLVQPVGSPLSLECTVEGTSNPNLYWYRQAAGRGLQLLFYSVGIGQISSEVPQNLSASRPQDRQFILSSKKLLLSDSGFYLCAWSRRRRDTEAFFGQGTRLTVV.

This clone was recorded a few times. The chain uses TRBV7-8 and TRBJ2-3; D might be TRBD1 (8 bases). The CDR3 is 20 amino acids. Germline assignment: CDR1 SGHVS and CDR2 FQNEAQ. V lost 8 bases and J lost 0, with 30 bases in between. Written as DNA, the CDR3 is TGTGCCAGCTTTAAAGACAGGGGACTATCTCTCACGTCTAGCACAGATACGCAGTATTTT. Translating it yields CASFKDRGLSLTSSTDTQYF.

The CDR3 DNA follows: TGTGCCACCAGCAGCCAGACAGGGGGGATGACTGAAGCTTTCTTT. Protein product: CATSSQTGGMTEAFF. The chain has TRBV15 and TRBJ1-1; 9 bases match TRBD1. This CDR3 region has 15 residues. CDR1 is LNHNV and CDR2 is YYDKDF in the germline V gene (reference sequence). J lost 5 bases, V lost 3 bases, and 7 bases had no gene match.

The chain couples TRBV28 to TRBJ2-1; D remains unclear. The V end was cut by 6 bases, the J end by 6 bases, with 6 bases between. The CDR3 runs to 11 residues. Germline V gene sequence: CDR1 MDHEN, CDR2 SYDVKM. For the CDR3, the DNA is TGTGCCAGCAGCGTTCCCAATGAGCAGTTCTTC. Translation: CASSVPNEQFF.

The chain couples TRBV21-1 to TRBJ1-1. TRBV21-1 is termed a pseudogene. The CDR3 consists of 16 residues. CDR3 sequence reads: CASSKGTRGGCAEAFF. The CDR3 DNA reads as TGTGCCAGCAGCAAGGGTACCCGGGGAGGATGCGCTGAAGCTTTCTTT.

The gene calls are TRBV4-2 and TRBJ2-2; possibly TRBD1 for D (7 bases). V gave up 3 bases and J gave up 1 base, with 15 bases separating them. CDR1 and CDR2 (germline): LGHNA, YNFKEQ. This CDR3 region has 17 residues. This CDR3 is CASSQPRDSKNTGELFF. The CDR3 coding sequence is TGTGCCAGCAGCCAGCCGCGGGACAGCAAGAACACCGGGGAGCTGTTTTTT.

The CDR3 region is CSGDSSGRVTNEQFF. The CDR3 nucleotides are TGCAGCGGGGACTCTAGCGGGAGGGTCACCAATGAGCAGTTCTTC. This chain joins TRBV29-1 and TRBJ2-1; 12 positions agree with TRBD2. Germline V gene lookup returns CDR1 SQVTM and CDR2 ANQGSEA. CDR3 length: 15 amino acids. The trim removed 7 bases at V and 6 bases at J, leaving 10 bases unmatched.

This clone was seen only a few times. V gene TRBV27 combines with J gene TRBJ2-3; perhaps TRBD2 as D (5 bases). The V end was cut by 6 bases, the J end by 2 bases, with 24 bases between. Germline CDR1 reads MNHEY; CDR2 reads SMNVEV (reference sequence). CDR3 length: 18 residues. This CDR3 is CASSLRTARSYSTDTQYF. CDR3 nucleotide sequence: TGTGCCAGCAGCCTCAGGACTGCCCGATCATACTCCACAGATACGCAGTATTTT.

Remarks on this clone: The same CDR3 also results from other DNA sequences found in this sample. The rearrangement links TRBV18 to TRBJ1-2; TRBD1 matches 7 bases. The CDR3 has 15 residues. Germline CDR1 is KGHSH and CDR2 is LQKENI. Losses at the gene ends were 1 base for V and 1 base for J; bases not matched to a gene: 3. The chain's CDR3 is CASSPQGALNYGYTF. The CDR3 nucleotides read TGTGCCAGCTCACCACAGGGGGCTCTTAACTATGGCTACACCTTC.

The chain links TRBV7-2 to TRBJ2-2; TRBD2 is a possible D gene (5 bases). The CDR3 contains 17 residues. V gave up 3 bases and J gave up 0 bases, with 14 bases separating them. CDR1 and CDR2 from the germline V gene are SGHTA and FQGNSA. The chain's CDR3 is CASSFLGGSPNTGELFF. The CDR3 nucleotides are TGTGCCAGCAGCTTCCTAGGCGGGTCCCCGAACACCGGGGAGCTGTTTTTT.

This chain uses TRBV15 with TRBJ2-2; D gene unclear. There are 15 residues in the CDR3. The ends were cut back, 0 bases at V and 0 bases at J, with 5 bases in the middle. Germline CDR1 is LNHNV and CDR2 is YYDKDF (reference sequence). CDR3 nucleotides: TGTGCCACCAGCAGAGATGTCACGAACACCGGGGAGCTGTTTTTT. Amino acid sequence: CATSRDVTNTGELFF.

This chain connects TRBV4-3 to TRBJ1-6; TRBD1 might be the D (5 bases). This CDR3 is built from 18 residues. V was clipped by 0 bases and J by 4 bases, with 16 bases between them. CDR1 and CDR2 (germline): LGHNA, YSLEER. CDR3 loop: CASSQDPLAGIYNSPLHF. Here the CDR3 DNA reads TGCGCCAGCAGCCAAGATCCCCTTGCAGGGATTTATAATTCACCCCTCCACTTT.

Turning to this clone: Sequence at one end of the junction differs from germline and may be a read error. The chain uses TRBV7-3 and TRBJ1-1; D remains ambiguous. The length of the CDR3 is 14 residues. Germline V gene data show CDR1 as SGHTA and CDR2 as FQGTGA. DNA of the CDR3: TGTGCCACCAGCCGTTCCGGGGTGAACACTGAAGCTTTCTTT. Translation gives CATSRSGVNTEAFF.

The chain combines TRBV24-1 with TRBJ2-3, with 16 nucleotides matching TRBD2. V lost 3 bases, J lost 4 bases, and 9 bases stayed unmatched. Germline values: CDR1 KGHDR, CDR2 SFDVKD. There are 19 residues in the CDR3. The CDR3 nucleotides read TGTGCCACCAGTGATCGAAGCGGGACTAGCGGGAGGGCCGCAGATACGCAGTATTTT. Translation: CATSDRSGTSGRAADTQYF.

The chain joins TRBV2 to TRBJ2-6; a possible D gene is TRBD2 (6 bases). V dropped 8 bases and J dropped 3 bases, with 17 bases sitting between them. The length of the CDR3 is 16 residues. The germline CDR1 and CDR2 sequences are SNHLY and FYNNEI. The CDR3 nucleotides are TGTGCCAGCTCGGCGGGACTCGCGGGTGGGGCCAACGTCCTGACTTTC. This translates into CASSAGLAGGANVLTF.

The rearrangement uses TRBV5-1 and TRBJ2-1; 10 bases align to TRBD2. Germline values: CDR1 SGHRS, CDR2 YFSETQ. The CDR3 is made up of 16 amino acids. J was trimmed by 0 bases and V by 3 bases; bases with no gene match: 3. CDR3 amino acids: CASSSGLAASYNEQFF. The CDR3, as DNA: TGCGCCAGCAGCTCCGGACTAGCGGCCTCCTACAATGAGCAGTTCTTC.

There are a few counts of this clone. The chain is built from TRBV19 and TRBJ1-5; no clear D. The CDR3 runs 14 residues. Germline V CDR1 and CDR2: LNHDA, SQIVND (reference sequence). V gave up 4 bases and J gave up 7 bases, with 14 bases separating them. The CDR3 here is CASSKRDVGQPQHF. The CDR3 nucleotides read TGTGCCAGTAGTAAGCGGGATGTGGGGCAGCCCCAGCATTTT.

This chain joins TRBV29-1 and TRBJ1-2, with D maybe TRBD1 (6 bases). The CDR3 is 13 amino acids. CDR1 is SQVTM and CDR2 is ANQGSEA in the germline V gene. Deletions cut 3 bases from V and 7 bases from J, with 15 bases between. The chain's CDR3 is CSVDRGTRSGYTF. The CDR3 coding sequence is TGCAGCGTTGATAGGGGGACCAGAAGTGGCTACACCTTC.

This clone was counted once. The genes are TRBV7-3 and TRBJ2-5, with a weak D call TRBD1 (5 bases). V lost 5 bases, J lost 5 bases, and 15 bases lay in between. The CDR3 runs to 14 residues. CDR1 is SGHTA and CDR2 is FQGTGA in the germline V gene. Here the CDR3 reads CASSPRTIRETQYF. In DNA, the CDR3 is TGTGCCAGCAGCCCTAGGACAATCCGGGAGACCCAGTACTTC. The variable domain in full, with the rest retrieved from reference TRBV7-3 and TRBJ2-5, is GAGVSQTPSNKVTEKGKYVELRCDPISGHTALYWYRQSLGQGPEFLIYFQGTGAADDSGLPNDRFFAVRPEGSVSTLKIQRTERGDSAVYLCASSPRTIRETQYFGPGTRLLVL.

The chain couples TRBV28 to TRBJ1-1; the D is unclear. The CDR3 runs 13 residues. Germline V CDR1 and CDR2: MDHEN, SYDVKM. The V end was cut by 8 bases, the J end by 1 base, with 11 bases between. Here the CDR3 DNA reads TGTGCCAGCGCGGGCAGCTCGAACACTGAAGCTTTCTTT. Translation gives CASAGSSNTEAFF.

The chain uses TRBV4-1 and TRBJ1-1, with D uncertain. The CDR3 consists of 16 residues. Germline lookup yields CDR1 MGHRA and CDR2 YSYEKL. Trimming cost V 5 bases and J 5 bases, with 21 bases left between them. CDR3 bases: TGCGCCAGCAGCTACTCTGGGCCTCGGGGATTAACTGAAGCTTTCTTT. Translating gives CASSYSGPRGLTEAFF.

Notes on this clone: This clone may be a read error of a much larger clone one base away. The genes are TRBV5-6 and TRBJ2-7; TRBD2 matches at 11 bases. Per the germline V gene, CDR1 is SGHDT and CDR2 is YYEEEE. The CDR3 sequence is 14 residues long. The CDR3 DNA follows: TGTACCAGCAGCATGGGGACTAGCGGTTACGAGCAGTACTTC. Translation gives CTSSMGTSGYEQYF.

This sequence joins TRBV27 and TRBJ1-1; D is ambiguous. The CDR3 loop spans 14 amino acids. The germline gives CDR1 MNHEY, CDR2 SMNVEV (reference sequence). V shed 5 bases and J shed 4 bases, with 14 bases lying between them. CDR3 sequence reads: CASSLRAGFTEAFF. In DNA, the CDR3 is TGTGCCAGCAGTCTCCGGGCGGGTTTCACTGAAGCTTTCTTT.